This passage covers 20 T cell receptor beta chains from one sample sequenced in a study of PD-1 and CTLA-4 blockade in melanoma. Sequencing used immunoSEQ multiplex PCR; TCRdb keeps in-frame clones, though not all of them. The data show about 28,000 clones, with roughly 91% seen just once and approximately 8% held by the top ten. The starting material was CD8+ T cells from peripheral blood, obtained before anti-PD-1 treatment. The receptors were gathered from a human donor with melanoma.

The V gene is TRBV12-3 or TRBV12-4, the J gene TRBJ2-1, with a possible D match to TRBD1 (5 bases). The CDR3 extends over 13 amino acids. Between the trimmed V and J ends, which lost 6 bases and 4 bases, there was a span of 10 bases. CDR3 nucleotide sequence: TGTGCCAGCAGCCCCGACAGTTACAATGAGCAGTTCTTC. Its translation is CASSPDSYNEQFF.

The rearrangement uses TRBV7-9 and TRBJ1-2, with D hard to call. This CDR3 comprises 13 residues. V lost 5 bases, J lost 3 bases, and 10 bases lay in between. Germline V gene lookup returns CDR1 SEHNR and CDR2 FQNEAQ (reference sequence). CDR3 in amino acids: CASSLIEDYGYTF. The CDR3 DNA reads as TGTGCCAGCAGCCTGATAGAGGACTATGGCTACACCTTC.

The chain employs TRBV4-1 and TRBJ2-7; D remains ambiguous. The length of the CDR3 is 15 residues. The V gene's germline CDR1 is MGHRA and CDR2 YSYEKL. The ends were cut back, 0 bases at V and 3 bases at J, with 12 bases in the middle. The CDR3 loop reads CASSQEKRINYEQYF. The CDR3 DNA is TGCGCCAGCAGCCAAGAAAAGCGAATAAACTACGAGCAGTACTTC.

The chain carries TRBV28 and TRBJ2-7; D is unclear. This CDR3 comprises 10 residues. Germline loops: CDR1 MDHEN, CDR2 SYDVKM. Trimming removed 8 bases at V and 4 bases at J, with 6 bases between. The CDR3 DNA is TGTGCCAGCCCTAGGTACGAGCAGTACTTC. Translated: CASPRYEQYF. Combining the CDR3 with reference TRBV28 and TRBJ2-7 gives the whole variable domain DVKVTQSSRYLVKRTGEKVFLECVQDMDHENMFWYRQDPGLGLRLIYFSYDVKMKEKGDIPEGYSVSREKKERFSLILESASTNQTSMYLCASPRYEQYFGPGTRLTVT.

The genes are TRBV5-4 and TRBJ2-3, with TRBD2 matching 8 bases. Germline-derived CDR1 and CDR2 are SGHNT and YYREEE (reference sequence). J lost 3 bases, V lost 1 base, and 4 bases had no gene match. CDR3 length: 15 amino acids. The CDR3 region is CASSLPGLETDTQYF. The CDR3 bases are TGTGCCAGCAGCTTGCCGGGACTAGAGACAGATACGCAGTATTTT. Full variable domain (rest looked up from reference TRBV5-4 and TRBJ2-3): ETGVTQSPTHLIKTRGQQVTLRCSSQSGHNTVSWYQQALGQGPQFIFQYYREEENGRGNFPPRFSGLQFPNYSSELNVNALELDDSALYLCASSLPGLETDTQYFGPGTRLTVL.

V gene TRBV14 combines with J gene TRBJ1-1, with D possibly matching TRBD1 (5 bases). Trimming cost V 0 bases and J 3 bases, with 11 bases left between them. CDR3 length equals 15 residues. Germline CDR1 is SGHDN and CDR2 is FVKESK. CDR3 coding DNA: TGTGCCAGCAGCCAAGAACTGGGGGATTACACTGAAGCTTTCTTT. Its protein is CASSQELGDYTEAFF.

CDR3 DNA: TGTGCCAGCAGGGGGGGCACAGATACGCAGTATTTT. Translation gives CASRGGTDTQYF. The chain carries TRBV2 and TRBJ2-3, with D possibly called TRBD1 or TRBD2 (5 bases each). The CDR3 length is 12 residues. CDR1 is SNHLY, CDR2 FYNNEI, per germline. V lost 6 bases to trimming and J lost 1 base, with 5 bases between them.

The count of this clone is one. This chain uses TRBV4-1 with TRBJ2-7; D gene unclear. V was pared by 4 bases and J by 3 bases, with 13 bases between. The V gene's germline CDR1 is MGHRA and CDR2 YSYEKL. The CDR3 has 14 residues. The chain's CDR3 is CASSLEKPNYEQYF. Written as DNA, the CDR3 is TGCGCCAGCAGCCTGGAGAAGCCCAACTACGAGCAGTACTTC.

J is TRBJ2-5 and V is TRBV28; D possibly corresponds to TRBD2 (5 bases). The CDR3 is made up of 16 amino acids. Deletions cut 6 bases from V and 4 bases from J, with 21 bases between. Germline CDR1 reads MDHEN; CDR2 reads SYDVKM. The CDR3 protein is CASSTWIGPGGETQYF. Written as DNA, the CDR3 is TGTGCCAGCAGCACTTGGATTGGGCCCGGAGGAGAGACCCAGTACTTC. The entire variable domain, with the rest obtained from reference TRBV28 and TRBJ2-5, is as follows: DVKVTQSSRYLVKRTGEKVFLECVQDMDHENMFWYRQDPGLGLRLIYFSYDVKMKEKGDIPEGYSVSREKKERFSLILESASTNQTSMYLCASSTWIGPGGETQYFGPGTRLLVL.

This chain joins TRBV7-9 and TRBJ2-2; D gene unclear. V lost 4 bases and J lost 4, with 7 bases in between. The CDR3 has 13 residues. Germline V gene lookup returns CDR1 SEHNR and CDR2 FQNEAQ (reference sequence). Written as DNA, the CDR3 is TGTGCCAGCAGCTCCCCCGTCACCGGGGAGCTGTTTTTT. It encodes CASSSPVTGELFF. Full variable domain (remainder filled in from reference TRBV7-9 and TRBJ2-2): DTGVSQNPRHKITKRGQNVTFRCDPISEHNRLYWYRQTLGQGPEFLTYFQNEAQLEKSRLLSDRFSAERPKGSFSTLEIQRTEQGDSAMYLCASSSPVTGELFFGEGSRLTVL.

Only a few counts were recorded for this clone. V usage is TRBV2 and J usage is TRBJ1-5, with D unclear. V was cut by 4 bases and J by 3 bases, with 19 bases left in between. Germline V CDR1 and CDR2: SNHLY, FYNNEI. This CDR3 is 17 amino acids long. The CDR3 here is CASSAGSFLGNNQPQHF. In DNA form, the CDR3 reads TGTGCCAGCAGTGCTGGGTCCTTCTTGGGAAACAATCAGCCCCAGCATTTT.

The V call is TRBV18, the J call TRBJ2-2; no reliable D call. Trimming removed 6 bases at V and 6 bases at J, with 8 bases between. Looked up from germline, CDR1 is KGHSH and CDR2 is LQKENI. The CDR3 has 12 residues. DNA for the CDR3: TGTGCCAGCTCGTTAGGCTCCGGGGAGCTGTTTTTT. Residues: CASSLGSGELFF.

The V call is TRBV30, the J call TRBJ1-1; 7 bases map to TRBD1. CDR1 is GTSNPN and CDR2 is SVGIG in the germline V gene (reference sequence). V trimming: 3 bases; J trimming: 8 bases; junction bases outside the gene matches: 12. This CDR3 has 14 residues. DNA of the CDR3: TGTGCCTGGAGCGAAGGGACCAGGGGGAAAGAAGCTTTCTTT. This translates into CAWSEGTRGKEAFF.

The chain recombines TRBV30 with TRBJ1-1, with D unresolved. The CDR3 runs 11 residues. V lost 7 bases to trimming and J lost 0 bases, with 6 bases between them. Germline V CDR1 and CDR2: GTSNPN, SVGIG (reference sequence). As DNA, the CDR3 is TGTGCCTTAGGAATGAACACTGAAGCTTTCTTT. Its protein is CALGMNTEAFF.

This rearrangement joins TRBV12-3 or TRBV12-4 to TRBJ2-5; no clear D. The V end lost 6 bases, the J end lost 4 bases, and 12 bases lay between the germline ends. The CDR3 runs 13 residues. CDR3 residues: CASRDGLGETQYF. CDR3 nucleotide sequence: TGTGCCAGCAGGGACGGCTTAGGAGAGACCCAGTACTTC.

This sequence joins TRBV28 and TRBJ1-4; weak D call: TRBD1 (5 bases). V was shortened by 6 bases and J by 8 bases, with 19 bases between the two germline ends. Germline-derived CDR1 and CDR2 are MDHEN and SYDVKM. This CDR3 has 15 residues. CDR3 in DNA: TGTGCCAGCAGCCGACCCCGGGACTCGGAGGAAAAACTGTTTTTT. It codes for CASSRPRDSEEKLFF.

V gene TRBV7-8 combines with J gene TRBJ1-1; D uncertain. Germline loops: CDR1 SGHVS, CDR2 FQNEAQ. Trimming pared 3 bases from V and 2 bases from J, leaving 10 bases between. The CDR3 consists of 14 residues. CDR3 protein: CASSFDGFNTEAFF. For the CDR3, the DNA is TGTGCCAGCAGCTTCGACGGTTTTAACACTGAAGCTTTCTTT.

This clone was seen just once. V usage is TRBV13 and J usage is TRBJ1-1, with a possible D match to TRBD1 (5 bases). Germline assignment: CDR1 PRHDT and CDR2 FYEKMQ (reference sequence). V lost 5 bases, J lost 0 bases, and 16 bases lay in between. This CDR3 has 16 residues. CDR3 sequence (DNA): TGTGCCAGCAGCACCCGGGCAGGGAGAATGAACACTGAAGCTTTCTTT. This gives the protein CASSTRAGRMNTEAFF.

The V and J genes are TRBV11-2 and TRBJ2-5; 7 bases are a match to TRBD2. Trimming cost V 8 bases and J 4 bases; bases outside gene matches: 10. The CDR3 is 14 amino acids. Germline lookup yields CDR1 SGHAT and CDR2 FQNNGV. The CDR3 loop reads CASGGGEALETQYF. CDR3 DNA sequence: TGTGCCAGCGGGGGGGGAGAAGCTTTAGAGACCCAGTACTTC. The variable domain in full, completed from reference TRBV11-2 and TRBJ2-5, reads EAGVAQSPRYKIIEKRQSVAFWCNPISGHATLYWYQQILGQGPKLLIQFQNNGVVDDSQLPKDRFSAERLKGVDSTLKIQPAKLEDSAVYLCASGGGEALETQYFGPGTRLLVL.

The rearrangement links TRBV6-5 to TRBJ2-5; 8 bases fit TRBD1. This CDR3 is built from 13 residues. CDR1 MNHEY and CDR2 SVGAGI come from the germline V gene. V was pared by 6 bases and J by 10 bases, with 10 bases of the junction left unmatched. The DNA for the CDR3 is TGTGCCAGCAGGGACAGGGCCGCCGTGGACCAGTACTTC. Translating it yields CASRDRAAVDQYF.